The TCR beta chain under discussion was sequenced for a study of T cells in Graves' hyperthyroidism and ophthalmopathy. Broader study findings: Ophthalmopathy was told apart from stable hyperthyroidism by a 13 V-J model. In the blood, most expanded thyroid clonotypes above 0.001 appeared as well.

The investigators amplified TCR beta CDR3 regions from RNA transcripts. The TCR CDR3 was amplified in a first-round RT-PCR using the HTBI primer set. TCRdb ran MiXCR on the multiplex PCR reads and lists one entry per CDR3 protein. The sample includes about 570,000 distinct CDR3 sequences, about 43% seen only once; the top ten take 15% to 20%. Turning to this clonotype: The antigen is unknown.

This CDR3 is built from 15 residues. Germline V lookup: CDR1 SEHNR, CDR2 FQNEAQ (reference sequence). V was pared by 5 bases and J by 8 bases, with 13 bases of the junction left unmatched. Reasons for excluding patients were uncontrolled infection, other autoimmune disease, pregnancy or lactation. Diagnostic decisions used clinical symptoms, serum thyroxine and TRAb, thyroid ultrasound and orbital computed tomography. The J gene is TRBJ1-2, the V gene TRBV7-9; TRBD1 matches at 8 bases. This clonotype was sampled from an adult woman with Graves' disease, either hyperthyroidism or ophthalmopathy (not recorded which). Sequencing was performed on peripheral blood or thyroid tissue (not recorded which). The CDR3 region is CASSASPQGARGYTF. The CDR3 nucleotides read TGTGCCAGCAGCGCAAGTCCTCAGGGGGCCCGGGGCTACACCTTC.